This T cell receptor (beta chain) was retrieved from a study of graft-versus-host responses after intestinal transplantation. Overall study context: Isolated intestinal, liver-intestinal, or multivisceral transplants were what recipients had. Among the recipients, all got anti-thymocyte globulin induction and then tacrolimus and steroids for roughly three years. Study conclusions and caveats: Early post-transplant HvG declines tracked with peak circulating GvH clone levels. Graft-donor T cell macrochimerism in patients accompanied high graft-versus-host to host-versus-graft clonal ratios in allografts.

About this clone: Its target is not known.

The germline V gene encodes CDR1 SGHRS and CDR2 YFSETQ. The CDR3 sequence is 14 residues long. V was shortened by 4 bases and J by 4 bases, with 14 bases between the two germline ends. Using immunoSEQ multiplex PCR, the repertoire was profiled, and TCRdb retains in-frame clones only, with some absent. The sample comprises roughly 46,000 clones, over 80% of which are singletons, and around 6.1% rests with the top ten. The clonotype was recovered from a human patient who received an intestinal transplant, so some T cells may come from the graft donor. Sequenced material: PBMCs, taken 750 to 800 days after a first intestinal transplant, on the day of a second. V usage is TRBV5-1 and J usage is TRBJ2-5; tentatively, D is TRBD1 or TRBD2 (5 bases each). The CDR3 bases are TGCGCCAGCAGCGCCACCGGGACGGTAGAGACCCAGTACTTC. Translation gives CASSATGTVETQYF.